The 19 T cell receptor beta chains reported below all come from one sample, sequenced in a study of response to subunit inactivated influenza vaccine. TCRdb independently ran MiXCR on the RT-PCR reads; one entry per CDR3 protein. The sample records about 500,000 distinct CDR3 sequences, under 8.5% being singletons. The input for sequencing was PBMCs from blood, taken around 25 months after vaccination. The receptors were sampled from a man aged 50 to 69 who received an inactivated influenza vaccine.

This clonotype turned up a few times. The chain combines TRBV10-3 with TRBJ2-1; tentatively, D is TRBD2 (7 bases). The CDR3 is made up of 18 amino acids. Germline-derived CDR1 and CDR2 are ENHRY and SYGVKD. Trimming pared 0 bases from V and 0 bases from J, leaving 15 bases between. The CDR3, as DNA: TGTGCCATCAGTGAGTCGATGGCGGGGGCCCCCTCCTACAATGAGCAGTTCTTC. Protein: CAISESMAGAPSYNEQFF.

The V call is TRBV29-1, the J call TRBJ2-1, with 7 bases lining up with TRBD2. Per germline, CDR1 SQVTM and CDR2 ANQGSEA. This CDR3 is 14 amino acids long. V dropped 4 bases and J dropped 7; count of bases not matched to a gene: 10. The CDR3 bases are TGCAGCGTTGTTCCCGGGACTACCGGAAATGAGCAGTTCTTC. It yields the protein CSVVPGTTGNEQFF.

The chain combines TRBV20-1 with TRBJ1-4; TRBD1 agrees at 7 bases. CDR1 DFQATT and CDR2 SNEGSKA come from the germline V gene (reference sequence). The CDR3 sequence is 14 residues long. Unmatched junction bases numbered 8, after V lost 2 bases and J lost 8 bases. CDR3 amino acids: CSARNDRVNEKLFF. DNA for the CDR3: TGCAGTGCTAGAAACGACAGGGTCAACGAAAAACTGTTTTTT.

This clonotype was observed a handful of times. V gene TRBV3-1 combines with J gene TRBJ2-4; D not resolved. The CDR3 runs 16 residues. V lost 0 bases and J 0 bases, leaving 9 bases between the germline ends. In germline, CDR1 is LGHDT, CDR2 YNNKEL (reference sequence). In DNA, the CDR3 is TGTGCCAGCAGCCAAGAGGTAAAGTTAGCCAAAAACATTCAGTACTTC. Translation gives CASSQEVKLAKNIQYF.

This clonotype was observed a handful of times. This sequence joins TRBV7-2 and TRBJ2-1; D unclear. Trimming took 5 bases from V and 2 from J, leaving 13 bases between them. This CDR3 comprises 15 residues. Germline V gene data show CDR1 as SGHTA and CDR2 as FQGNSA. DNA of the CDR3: TGTGCCAGCAGCCTAACCCGAGACACCTACAATGAGCAGTTCTTC. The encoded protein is CASSLTRDTYNEQFF.

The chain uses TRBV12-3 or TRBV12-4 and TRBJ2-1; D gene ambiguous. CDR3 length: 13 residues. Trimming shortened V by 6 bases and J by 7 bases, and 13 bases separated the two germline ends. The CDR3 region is CASRQSGSNEQFF. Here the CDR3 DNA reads TGTGCCAGCAGGCAGTCCGGGTCAAATGAGCAGTTCTTC.

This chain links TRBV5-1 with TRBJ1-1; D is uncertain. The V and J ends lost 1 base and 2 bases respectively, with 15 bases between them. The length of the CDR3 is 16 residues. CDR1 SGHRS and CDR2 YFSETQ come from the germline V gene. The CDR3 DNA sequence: TGCGCCAGCAGCTTGAGTGGTCAAGGGAGAAACACTGAAGCTTTCTTT. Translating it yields CASSLSGQGRNTEAFF.

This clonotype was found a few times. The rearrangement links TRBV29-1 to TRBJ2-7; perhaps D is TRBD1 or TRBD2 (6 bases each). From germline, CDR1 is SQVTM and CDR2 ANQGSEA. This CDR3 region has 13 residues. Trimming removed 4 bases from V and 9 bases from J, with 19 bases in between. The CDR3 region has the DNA TGCAGCGTTGGGGGGGCTACCCTAGTGACGCAGTACTTC. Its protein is CSVGGATLVTQYF.

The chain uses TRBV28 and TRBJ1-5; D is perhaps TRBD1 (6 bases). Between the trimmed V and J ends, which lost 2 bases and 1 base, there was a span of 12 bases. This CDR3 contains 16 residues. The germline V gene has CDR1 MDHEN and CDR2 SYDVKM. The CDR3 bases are TGTGCCAGCAGTTTACCTAGGGGGTTGAGCAATCAGCCCCAGCATTTT. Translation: CASSLPRGLSNQPQHF.

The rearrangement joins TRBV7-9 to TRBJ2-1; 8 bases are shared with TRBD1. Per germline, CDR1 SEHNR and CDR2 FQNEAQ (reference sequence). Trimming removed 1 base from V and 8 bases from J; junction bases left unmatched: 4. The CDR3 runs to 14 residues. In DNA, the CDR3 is TGTGCCAGCAGCTTAGTGTCGACAGGGGATGAGCAGTTCTTC. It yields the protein CASSLVSTGDEQFF.

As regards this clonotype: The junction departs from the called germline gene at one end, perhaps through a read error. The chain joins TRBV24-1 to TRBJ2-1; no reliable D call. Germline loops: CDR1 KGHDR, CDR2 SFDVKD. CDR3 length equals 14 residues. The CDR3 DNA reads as TGTTCCACCAGTGATTCCCCCCCGGAAAATGAGCAGTTCTTC. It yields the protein CSTSDSPPENEQFF.

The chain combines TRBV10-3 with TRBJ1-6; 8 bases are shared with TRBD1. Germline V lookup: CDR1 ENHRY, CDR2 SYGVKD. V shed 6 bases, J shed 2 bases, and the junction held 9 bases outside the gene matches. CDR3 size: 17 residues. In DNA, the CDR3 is TGTGCCATCAGATCCACAGGGGGGATTACCTATAATTCACCCCTCCACTTT. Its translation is CAIRSTGGITYNSPLHF.

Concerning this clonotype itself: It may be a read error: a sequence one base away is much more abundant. Here the CDR3 reads CASRFGETQYF. The CDR3 DNA is TGTGCCAGCAGGTTCGGAGAGACCCAGTACTTC. The J gene is TRBJ2-5, the V gene TRBV7-6, with D unresolved. Trimming cost V 6 bases and J 4 bases, with 6 bases left between them. Germline CDR1 reads SGHVS; CDR2 reads FNYEAQ. The CDR3 is made up of 11 amino acids.

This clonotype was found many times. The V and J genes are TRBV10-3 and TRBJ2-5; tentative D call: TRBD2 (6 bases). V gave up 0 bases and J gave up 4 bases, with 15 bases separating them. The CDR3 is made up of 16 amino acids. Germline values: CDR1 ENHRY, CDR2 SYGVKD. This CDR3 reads CAISESRRDSSETQYF. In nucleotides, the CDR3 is TGTGCCATCAGTGAGTCGAGGCGGGACTCCTCAGAGACCCAGTACTTC.

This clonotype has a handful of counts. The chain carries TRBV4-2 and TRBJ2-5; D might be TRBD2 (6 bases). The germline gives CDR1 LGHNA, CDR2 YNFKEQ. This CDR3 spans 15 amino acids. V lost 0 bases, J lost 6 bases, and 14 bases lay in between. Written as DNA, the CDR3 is TGTGCCAGCAGCCAAGACTCACTAGCTGGGAAGACCCAGTACTTC. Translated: CASSQDSLAGKTQYF.

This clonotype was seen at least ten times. The CDR3 spells CASSTNRDTTYEQYF. The CDR3, as DNA: TGTGCCAGCAGCACAAACCGGGACACTACCTACGAGCAGTACTTC. The V and J genes are TRBV11-2 and TRBJ2-7; a weak D match, TRBD1 (6 bases). Germline CDR1 and CDR2: SGHAT and FQNNGV. This CDR3 comprises 15 residues. The germline V and J ends were trimmed by 5 bases and 2 bases, with 16 bases remaining between them. Variable domain in full (rest from reference TRBV11-2 and TRBJ2-7): EAGVAQSPRYKIIEKRQSVAFWCNPISGHATLYWYQQILGQGPKLLIQFQNNGVVDDSQLPKDRFSAERLKGVDSTLKIQPAKLEDSAVYLCASSTNRDTTYEQYFGPGTRLTVT.

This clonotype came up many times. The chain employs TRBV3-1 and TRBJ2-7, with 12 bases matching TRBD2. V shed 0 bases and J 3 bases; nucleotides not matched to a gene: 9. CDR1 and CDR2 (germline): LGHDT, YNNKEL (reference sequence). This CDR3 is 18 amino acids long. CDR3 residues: CASSQDLERTSGDYEQYF. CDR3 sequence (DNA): TGTGCCAGCAGCCAAGATCTTGAGAGGACTAGCGGGGACTACGAGCAGTACTTC.

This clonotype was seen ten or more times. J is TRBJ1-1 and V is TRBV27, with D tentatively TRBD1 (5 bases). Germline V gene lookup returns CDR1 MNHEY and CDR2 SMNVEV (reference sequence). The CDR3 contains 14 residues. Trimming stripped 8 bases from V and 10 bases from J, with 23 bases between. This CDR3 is CASFYYTGLWRAFF. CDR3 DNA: TGTGCCAGCTTTTACTACACAGGTCTGTGGAGAGCTTTCTTT.

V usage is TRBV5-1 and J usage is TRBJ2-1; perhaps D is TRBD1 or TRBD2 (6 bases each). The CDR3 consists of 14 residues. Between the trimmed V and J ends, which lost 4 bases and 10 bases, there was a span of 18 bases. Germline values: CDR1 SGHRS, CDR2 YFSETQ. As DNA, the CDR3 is TGCGCCAGCAGCGCAACGGGGGCGTCTATCGAGCAGTTCTTC. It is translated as CASSATGASIEQFF. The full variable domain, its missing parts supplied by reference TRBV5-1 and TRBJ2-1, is KAGVTQTPRYLIKTRGQQVTLSCSPISGHRSVSWYQQTPGQGLQFLFEYFSETQRNKGNFPGRFSGRQFSNSRSEMNVSTLELGDSALYLCASSATGASIEQFFGPGTRLTVL.